These T cell receptor beta chains were read from a single sample in a study of shared clonotypes between healthy human individuals. Assay: immunoSEQ multiplex PCR; the TCRdb copy retains only in-frame clones and omits some. The profile covers over a million clones, with about 70% appearing a single time and around 1.4% taken by the ten largest. The material sequenced was memory CD4+ T cells sorted from blood. The receptors shown here come from a man younger than 35 in good health. Each CDR3 is given with its conserved first and last residue. Size is stated for part of the rows, as once, few or many counts, or as a class when the clone is expanded.

clone_size	j_call	v_call	cdr3_aa
NA	TRBJ1-2	TRBV19	CASSRTVIGQGDGYTF
NA	TRBJ2-1	TRBV5-4	CASSLVGSGIWQFF
NA	TRBJ1-1	TRBV18	CASSPNMNTEAFF
once	TRBJ1-3	TRBV10-2	CASSQGITGNTIYF
NA	TRBJ1-1	TRBV6-6	CASSVTGRTEAFF
NA	TRBJ1-5	TRBV11-3	CASSLSISNQPQHF
NA	TRBJ2-7	TRBV7-9	CASSNMGPYEQYF
NA	TRBJ2-7	TRBV9	CASSVDGTSIYEQYF
NA	TRBJ2-1	TRBV7-2	CASSPRGLSNNEQFF
NA	TRBJ1-6	TRBV5-5	CASSLETGRDSPLHF
NA	TRBJ2-2	TRBV4-1	CASSQWSGTGTGELFF
NA	TRBJ2-2	TRBV6-6	CASSYSNPDRELFF
NA	TRBJ1-5	TRBV9	CASSVSGNQPQHF
NA	TRBJ2-5	TRBV19	CASSELAAPGTQYF
once	TRBJ1-5	TRBV2	CASSMTGDSNQPQHF
NA	TRBJ1-4	TRBV6-9	CASSYSPHEKLFF
once	TRBJ2-1	TRBV5-1	CASSFEGTVNEQFF
NA	TRBJ1-3	TRBV15	CATSSPGQSRPGGTIYF
NA	TRBJ1-5	TRBV4-1	CASSWESGVNQPQHF
NA	TRBJ1-2	TRBV2	CASRRFGDYGYTF
NA	TRBJ2-3	TRBV7-9	CASSLPLQGENTQYF
NA	TRBJ2-1	TRBV10-2	CASSTGTSGIMAGFYNEQFF
NA	TRBJ1-3	TRBV30	CAWSVRRREYGNTIYF
few	TRBJ1-4	TRBV5-4	CASSLGGRREKLFF
NA	TRBJ1-4	TRBV2	CASSTTWNPNEKLFF
many	TRBJ1-6	TRBV6-1	CASRGLYNSPLHF
NA	TRBJ1-6	TRBV19	CASTPGQGGRSPLHF
few	TRBJ1-3	TRBV5-4	CASSRGGLGNTIYF
NA	TRBJ1-2	TRBV7-2	CASSPHTGAQNYGYTF
NA	TRBJ2-5	TRBV9	CASSVDVRGGQETQYF
few	TRBJ2-1	TRBV6-5	CASSYGTGGYNEQFF
NA	TRBJ2-5	TRBV7-2	CASSSQGKAGETQYF
NA	TRBJ1-4	TRBV2	CASKGQPNEKLFF
NA	TRBJ2-5	TRBV7-2	CASSLVGGAQETQYF
few	TRBJ1-4	TRBV18	CASSGTNEKLFF
NA	TRBJ2-7	TRBV15	CATSKERVGSYEQYF
NA	TRBJ2-1	TRBV19	CASSIAGAYNEQFF
once	TRBJ1-5	TRBV11-3	CASSLDREGYSNQPQHF
NA	TRBJ2-7	TRBV6-5	CASSYASGGTYEQYF
NA	TRBJ1-5	TRBV4-1	CASSQDVAVSYQPQHF
NA	TRBJ2-3	TRBV7-9	CASSAFLASDTQYF
once	TRBJ2-3	TRBV5-6	CASSSTGSSTDTQYF
NA	TRBJ1-2	TRBV7-9	CASSFPGGGYTF
NA	TRBJ2-3	TRBV7-9	CASSPRQGAITDTQYF
NA	TRBJ2-7	TRBV5-1	CASSLESTREQYF
many	TRBJ2-2	TRBV7-6	CASSLSGSGTGELFF
few	TRBJ1-2	TRBV18	CASSQTGFGGYTF
NA	TRBJ1-3	TRBV29-1	CSVARGGEGNTIYF
NA	NA	TRBV11-3	CASSLDRGDEQYF
NA	TRBJ2-7	TRBV19	CASSTQGGAYEQYF
NA	TRBJ2-7	TRBV7-2	CASSHSGSPYEQYF
NA	TRBJ2-7	TRBV20-1	CSAGTPYEQYF
NA	TRBJ1-5	TRBV5-1	CASSLYQPQHF
NA	TRBJ1-1	TRBV6-5	CASSYRTGGSRAEAFF
NA	TRBJ2-2	TRBV19	CASSNRGRDTGELFF